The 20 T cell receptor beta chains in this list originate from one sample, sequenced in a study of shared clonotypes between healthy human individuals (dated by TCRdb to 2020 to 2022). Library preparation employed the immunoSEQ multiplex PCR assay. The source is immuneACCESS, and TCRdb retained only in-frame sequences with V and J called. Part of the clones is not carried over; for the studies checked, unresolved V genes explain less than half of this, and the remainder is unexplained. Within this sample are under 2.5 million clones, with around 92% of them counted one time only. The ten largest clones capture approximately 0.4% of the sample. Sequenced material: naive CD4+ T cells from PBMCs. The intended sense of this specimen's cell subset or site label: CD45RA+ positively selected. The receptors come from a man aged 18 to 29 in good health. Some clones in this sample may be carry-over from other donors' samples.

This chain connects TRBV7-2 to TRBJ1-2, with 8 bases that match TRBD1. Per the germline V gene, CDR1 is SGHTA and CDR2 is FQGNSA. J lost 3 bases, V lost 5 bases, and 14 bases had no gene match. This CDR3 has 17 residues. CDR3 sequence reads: CASSPQGGPGGHYGYTF. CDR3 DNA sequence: TGTGCCAGCAGCCCCCAGGGTGGCCCAGGGGGCCACTATGGCTACACCTTC.

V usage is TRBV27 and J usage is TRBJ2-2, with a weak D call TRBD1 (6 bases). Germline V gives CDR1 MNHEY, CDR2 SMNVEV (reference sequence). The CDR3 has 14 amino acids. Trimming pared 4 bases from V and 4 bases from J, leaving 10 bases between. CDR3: CASSWGRLTGELFF. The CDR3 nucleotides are TGTGCCAGCAGTTGGGGGCGGCTCACCGGGGAGCTGTTTTTT.

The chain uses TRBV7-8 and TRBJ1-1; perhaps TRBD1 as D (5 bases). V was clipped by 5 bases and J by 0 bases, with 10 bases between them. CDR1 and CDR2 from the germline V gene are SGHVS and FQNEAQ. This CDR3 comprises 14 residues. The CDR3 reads CASSRQSMNTEAFF. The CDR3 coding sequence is TGTGCCAGCAGCCGACAGAGCATGAACACTGAAGCTTTCTTT.

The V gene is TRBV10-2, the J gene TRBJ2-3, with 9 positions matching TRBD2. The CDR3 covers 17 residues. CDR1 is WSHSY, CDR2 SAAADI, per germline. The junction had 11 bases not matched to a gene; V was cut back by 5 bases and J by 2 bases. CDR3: CASSSRETSGLTDTQYF. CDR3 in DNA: TGCGCCAGCAGTAGCCGTGAGACTAGCGGACTCACAGATACGCAGTATTTT.

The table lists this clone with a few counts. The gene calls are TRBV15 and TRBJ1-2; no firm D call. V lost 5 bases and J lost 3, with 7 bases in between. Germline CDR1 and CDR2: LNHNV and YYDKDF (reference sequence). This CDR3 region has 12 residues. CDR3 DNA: TGTGCCACCAGCGAGAAGTACTATGGCTACACCTTC. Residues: CATSEKYYGYTF.

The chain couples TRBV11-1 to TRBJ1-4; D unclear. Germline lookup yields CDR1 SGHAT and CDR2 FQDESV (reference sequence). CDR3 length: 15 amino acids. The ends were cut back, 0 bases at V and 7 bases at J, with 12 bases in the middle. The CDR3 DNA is TGTGCCAGCAGCTTAGCGGCCGGGAGTGTTGAAAAACTGTTTTTT. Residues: CASSLAAGSVEKLFF.

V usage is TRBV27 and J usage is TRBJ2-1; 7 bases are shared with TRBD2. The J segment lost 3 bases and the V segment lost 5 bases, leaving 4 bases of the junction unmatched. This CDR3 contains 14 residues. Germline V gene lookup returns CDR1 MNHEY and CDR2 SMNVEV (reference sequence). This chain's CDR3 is CASSVLAVYNEQFF. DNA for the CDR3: TGTGCCAGCAGTGTGCTAGCGGTCTACAATGAGCAGTTCTTC.

CDR3 DNA sequence: TGTGCCAGCAGCGTAGCTGGGGGTAGCGGGAGAAGTTCTCCGGGCAAAAACATTCAGTACTTC. Its protein is CASSVAGGSGRSSPGKNIQYF. The rearrangement uses TRBV9 and TRBJ2-4; 9 bases line up with TRBD2. This CDR3 has 21 amino acids. Germline V gives CDR1 SGDLS, CDR2 YYNGEE. With 0 bases clipped from V and 3 bases from J, the junction kept 19 bases outside the gene matches.

The CDR3 nucleotides read TGTGCCAGCAGTCCACAAAGACTAGCGGGTGTTAGCGAGCAGTACTTC. Its protein is CASSPQRLAGVSEQYF. This chain links TRBV28 with TRBJ2-7, with 10 bases aligning to TRBD2. V lost 5 bases, J lost 6 bases, and 13 bases stayed unmatched. The CDR3 has 16 residues. The germline V gene has CDR1 MDHEN and CDR2 SYDVKM.

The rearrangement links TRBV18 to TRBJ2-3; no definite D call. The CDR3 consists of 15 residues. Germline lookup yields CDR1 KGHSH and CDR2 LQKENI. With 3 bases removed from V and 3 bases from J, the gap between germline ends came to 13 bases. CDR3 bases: TGTGCCAGCTCACCGTCTGTGGGCCCGACAGATACGCAGTATTTT. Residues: CASSPSVGPTDTQYF.

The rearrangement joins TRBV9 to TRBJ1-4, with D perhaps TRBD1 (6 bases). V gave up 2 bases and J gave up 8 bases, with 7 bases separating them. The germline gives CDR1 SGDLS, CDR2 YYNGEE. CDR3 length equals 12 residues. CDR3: CASSVTGEKLFF. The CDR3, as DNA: TGTGCCAGCAGCGTCACAGGGGAAAAACTGTTTTTT.

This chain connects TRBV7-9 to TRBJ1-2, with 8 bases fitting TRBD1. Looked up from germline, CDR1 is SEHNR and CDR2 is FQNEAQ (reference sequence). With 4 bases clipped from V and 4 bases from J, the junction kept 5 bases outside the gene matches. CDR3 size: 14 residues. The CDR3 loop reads CASSSGQGGYGYTF. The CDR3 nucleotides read TGTGCCAGCAGCTCCGGACAGGGCGGCTATGGCTACACCTTC.

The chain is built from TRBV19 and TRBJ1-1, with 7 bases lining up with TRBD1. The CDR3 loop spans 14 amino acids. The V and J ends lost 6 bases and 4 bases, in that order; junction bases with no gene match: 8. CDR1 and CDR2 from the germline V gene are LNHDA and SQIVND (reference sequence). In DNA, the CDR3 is TGTGCCAGTAGGGATCAGGGGGGGTTCACTGAAGCTTTCTTT. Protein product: CASRDQGGFTEAFF.

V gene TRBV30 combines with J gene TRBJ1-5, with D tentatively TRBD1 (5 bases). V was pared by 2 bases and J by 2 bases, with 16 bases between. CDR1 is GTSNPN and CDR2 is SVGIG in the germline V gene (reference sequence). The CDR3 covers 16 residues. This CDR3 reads CAWSPSLGGGNQPQHF. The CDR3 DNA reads TGTGCCTGGAGTCCTTCCCTTGGGGGGGGCAATCAGCCCCAGCATTTT.

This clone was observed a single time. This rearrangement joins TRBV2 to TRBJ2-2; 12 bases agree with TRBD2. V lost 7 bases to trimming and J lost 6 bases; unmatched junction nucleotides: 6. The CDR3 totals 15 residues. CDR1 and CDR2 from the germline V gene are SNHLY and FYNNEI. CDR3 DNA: TGTGCCAGCAATGTGGCTAGCGGGAGGGCCGGGGAGCTGTTTTTT. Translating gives CASNVASGRAGELFF.

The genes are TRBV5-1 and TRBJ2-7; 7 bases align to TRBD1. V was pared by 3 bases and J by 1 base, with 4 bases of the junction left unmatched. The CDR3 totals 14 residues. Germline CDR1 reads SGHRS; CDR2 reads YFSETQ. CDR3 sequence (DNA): TGCGCCAGCAGCTACCGACAGGGTTCCTACGAGCAGTACTTC. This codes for CASSYRQGSYEQYF.

This CDR3 is CASSPPGGAYQETQYF. The CDR3 bases are TGTGCCAGCTCACCTCCGGGGGGGGCGTATCAAGAGACCCAGTACTTC. The gene calls are TRBV18 and TRBJ2-5; 8 bases align to TRBD2. V lost 3 bases to trimming and J lost 2 bases; unmatched junction nucleotides: 8. CDR1 is KGHSH and CDR2 is LQKENI in the germline V gene. CDR3 length: 16 residues.

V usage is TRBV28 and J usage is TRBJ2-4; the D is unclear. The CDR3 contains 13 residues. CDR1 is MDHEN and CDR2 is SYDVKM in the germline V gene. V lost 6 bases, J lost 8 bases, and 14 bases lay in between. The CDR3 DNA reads TGTGCCAGCAGCCGGACGGCTTCGGACATTCAGTACTTC. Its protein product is CASSRTASDIQYF.

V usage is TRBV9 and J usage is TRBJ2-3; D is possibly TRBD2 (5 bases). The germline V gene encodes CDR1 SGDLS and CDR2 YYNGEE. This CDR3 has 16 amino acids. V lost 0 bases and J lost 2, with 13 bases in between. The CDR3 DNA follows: TGTGCCAGCAGCGTAGCCTTAGCGACGTACACAGATACGCAGTATTTT. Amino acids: CASSVALATYTDTQYF.

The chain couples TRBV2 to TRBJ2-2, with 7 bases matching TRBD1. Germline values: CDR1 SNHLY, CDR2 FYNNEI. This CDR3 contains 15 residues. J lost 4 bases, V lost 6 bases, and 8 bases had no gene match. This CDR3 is CASRPDRAPTGELFF. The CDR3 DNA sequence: TGTGCCAGCAGACCAGACAGGGCCCCCACCGGGGAGCTGTTTTTT.